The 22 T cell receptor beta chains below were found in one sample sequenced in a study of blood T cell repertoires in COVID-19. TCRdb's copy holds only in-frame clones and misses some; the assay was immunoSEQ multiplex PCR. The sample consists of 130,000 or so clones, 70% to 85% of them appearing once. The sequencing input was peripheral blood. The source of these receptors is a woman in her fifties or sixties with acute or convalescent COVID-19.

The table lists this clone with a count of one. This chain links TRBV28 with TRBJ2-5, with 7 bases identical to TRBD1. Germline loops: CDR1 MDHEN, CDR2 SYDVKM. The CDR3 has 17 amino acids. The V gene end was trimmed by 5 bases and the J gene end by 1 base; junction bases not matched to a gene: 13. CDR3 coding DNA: TGTGCCAGCAGTCCCCGCTTGGGACCAGGGGGCCAAGAGACCCAGTACTTC. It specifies CASSPRLGPGGQETQYF.

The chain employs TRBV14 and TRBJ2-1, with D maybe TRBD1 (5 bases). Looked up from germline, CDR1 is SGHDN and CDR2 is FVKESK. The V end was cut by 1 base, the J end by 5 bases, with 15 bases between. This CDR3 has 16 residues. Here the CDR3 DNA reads TGTGCCAGCAGCCAAGTCCAGGGTCCTAGGCACAATGAGCAGTTCTTC. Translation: CASSQVQGPRHNEQFF.

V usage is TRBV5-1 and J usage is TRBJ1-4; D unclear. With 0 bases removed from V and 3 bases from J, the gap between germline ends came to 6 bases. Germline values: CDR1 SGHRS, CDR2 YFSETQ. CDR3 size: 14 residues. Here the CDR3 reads CASSLDSPNEKLFF. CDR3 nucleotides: TGCGCCAGCAGCTTGGACAGTCCTAATGAAAAACTGTTTTTT.

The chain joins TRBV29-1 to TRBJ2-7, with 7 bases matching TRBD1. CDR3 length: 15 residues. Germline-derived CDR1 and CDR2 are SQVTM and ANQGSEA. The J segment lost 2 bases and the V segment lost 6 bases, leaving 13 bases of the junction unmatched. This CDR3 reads CSVATTGARAYEQYF. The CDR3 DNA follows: TGCAGCGTCGCTACTACAGGGGCACGAGCCTACGAGCAGTACTTC.

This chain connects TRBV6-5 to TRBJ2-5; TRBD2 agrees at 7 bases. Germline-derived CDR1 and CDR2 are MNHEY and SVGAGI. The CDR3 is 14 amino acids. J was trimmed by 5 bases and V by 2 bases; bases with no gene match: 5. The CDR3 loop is CASSYGGGTETQYF. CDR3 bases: TGTGCCAGCAGTTACGGGGGGGGAACGGAGACCCAGTACTTC.

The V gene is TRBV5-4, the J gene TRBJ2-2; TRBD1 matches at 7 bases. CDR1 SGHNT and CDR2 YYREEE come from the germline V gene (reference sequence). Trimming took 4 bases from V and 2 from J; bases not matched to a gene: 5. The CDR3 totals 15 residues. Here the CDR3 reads CASSPGQKNTGELFF. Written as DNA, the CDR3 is TGTGCCAGCAGCCCGGGACAGAAAAACACCGGGGAGCTGTTTTTT.

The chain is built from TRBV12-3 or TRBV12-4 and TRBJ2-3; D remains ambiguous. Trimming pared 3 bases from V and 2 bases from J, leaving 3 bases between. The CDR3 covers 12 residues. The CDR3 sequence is CASSFSTDTQYF. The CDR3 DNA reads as TGTGCCAGCAGTTTCTCCACAGATACGCAGTATTTT.

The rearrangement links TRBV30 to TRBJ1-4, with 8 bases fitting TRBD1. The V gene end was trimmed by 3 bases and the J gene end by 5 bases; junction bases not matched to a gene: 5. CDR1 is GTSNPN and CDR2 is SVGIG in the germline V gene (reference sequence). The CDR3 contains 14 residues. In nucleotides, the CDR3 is TGTGCCTGGAGGACAGGGGTTGGGAATGAAAAACTGTTTTTT. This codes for CAWRTGVGNEKLFF.

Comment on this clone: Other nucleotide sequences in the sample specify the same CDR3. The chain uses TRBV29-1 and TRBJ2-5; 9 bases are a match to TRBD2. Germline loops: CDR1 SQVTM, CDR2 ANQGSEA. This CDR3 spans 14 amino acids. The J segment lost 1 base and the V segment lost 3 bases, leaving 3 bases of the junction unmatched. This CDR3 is CSVEVSGGQETQYF. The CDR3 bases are TGCAGCGTTGAGGTTAGCGGGGGCCAAGAGACCCAGTACTTC.

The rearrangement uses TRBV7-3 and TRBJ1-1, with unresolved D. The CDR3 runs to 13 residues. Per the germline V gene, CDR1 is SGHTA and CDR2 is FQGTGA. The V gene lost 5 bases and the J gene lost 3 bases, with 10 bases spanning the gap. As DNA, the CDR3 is TGTGCCAGCAGCCCAGGAACAGACACTGAAGCTTTCTTT. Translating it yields CASSPGTDTEAFF.

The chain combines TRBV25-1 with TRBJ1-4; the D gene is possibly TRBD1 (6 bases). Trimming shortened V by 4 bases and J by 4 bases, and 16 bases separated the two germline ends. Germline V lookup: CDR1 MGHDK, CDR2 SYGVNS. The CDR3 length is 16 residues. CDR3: CASSAMGDTSNEKLFF. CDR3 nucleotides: TGTGCCAGCAGTGCGATGGGGGACACCAGTAATGAAAAACTGTTTTTT.

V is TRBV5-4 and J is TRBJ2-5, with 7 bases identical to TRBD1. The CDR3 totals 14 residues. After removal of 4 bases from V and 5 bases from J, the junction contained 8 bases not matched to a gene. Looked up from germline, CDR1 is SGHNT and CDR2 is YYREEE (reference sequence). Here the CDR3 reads CASSQTGAGETQYF. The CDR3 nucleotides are TGTGCCAGCAGCCAAACAGGGGCAGGCGAGACCCAGTACTTC. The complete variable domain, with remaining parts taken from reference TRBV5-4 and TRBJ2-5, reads ETGVTQSPTHLIKTRGQQVTLRCSSQSGHNTVSWYQQALGQGPQFIFQYYREEENGRGNFPPRFSGLQFPNYSSELNVNALELDDSALYLCASSQTGAGETQYFGPGTRLLVL.

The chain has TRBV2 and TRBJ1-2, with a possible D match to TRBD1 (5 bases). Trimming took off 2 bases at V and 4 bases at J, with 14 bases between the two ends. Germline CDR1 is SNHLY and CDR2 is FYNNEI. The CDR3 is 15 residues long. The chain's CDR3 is CASSEKGILLYGYTF. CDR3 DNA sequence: TGTGCCAGCAGTGAAAAGGGGATTCTGCTCTATGGCTACACCTTC.

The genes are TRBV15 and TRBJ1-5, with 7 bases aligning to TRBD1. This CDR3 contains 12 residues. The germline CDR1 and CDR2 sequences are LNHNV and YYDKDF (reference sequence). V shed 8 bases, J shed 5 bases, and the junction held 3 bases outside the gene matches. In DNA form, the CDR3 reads TGTGCCACCGGACAGGATGATCAGCCCCAGCATTTT. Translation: CATGQDDQPQHF.

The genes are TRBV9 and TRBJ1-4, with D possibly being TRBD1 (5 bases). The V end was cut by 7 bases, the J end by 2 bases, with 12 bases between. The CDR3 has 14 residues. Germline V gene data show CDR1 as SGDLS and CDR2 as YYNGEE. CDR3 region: CASSRRGTNEKLFF. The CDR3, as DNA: TGTGCCAGCTCAAGGAGGGGCACTAATGAAAAACTGTTTTTT.

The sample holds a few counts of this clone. In DNA, the CDR3 is TGCGCCAGCAGCCCTCAGGGGGCGGGGGGGATCACAGATACGCAGTATTTT. Amino acid sequence: CASSPQGAGGITDTQYF. V and J are TRBV5-1 and TRBJ2-3; a weak D match, TRBD2 (9 bases). The CDR3 runs 17 residues. Germline lookup yields CDR1 SGHRS and CDR2 YFSETQ. V was clipped by 4 bases and J by 2 bases, with 20 bases between them.

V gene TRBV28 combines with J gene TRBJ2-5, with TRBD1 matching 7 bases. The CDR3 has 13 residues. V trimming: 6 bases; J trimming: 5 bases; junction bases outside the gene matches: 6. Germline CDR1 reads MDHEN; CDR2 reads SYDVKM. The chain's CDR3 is CASSLGQIETQYF. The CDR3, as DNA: TGTGCCAGCAGCCTGGGACAGATCGAGACCCAGTACTTC.

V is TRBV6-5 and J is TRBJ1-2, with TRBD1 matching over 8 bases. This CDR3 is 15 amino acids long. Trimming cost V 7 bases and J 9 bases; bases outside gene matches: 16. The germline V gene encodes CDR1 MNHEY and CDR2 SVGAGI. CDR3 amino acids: CASTWDRTRKGRYTF. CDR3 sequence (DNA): TGTGCCAGCACCTGGGACAGGACGAGGAAGGGGCGCTACACCTTC.

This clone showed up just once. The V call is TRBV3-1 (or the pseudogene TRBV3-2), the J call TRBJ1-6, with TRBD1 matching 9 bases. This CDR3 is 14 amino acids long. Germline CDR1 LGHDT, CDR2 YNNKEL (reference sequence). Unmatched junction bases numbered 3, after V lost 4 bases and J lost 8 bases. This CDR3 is CASSLGTGHSPLHF. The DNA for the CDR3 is TGTGCCAGCAGCCTTGGGACAGGGCATTCACCCCTCCACTTT.

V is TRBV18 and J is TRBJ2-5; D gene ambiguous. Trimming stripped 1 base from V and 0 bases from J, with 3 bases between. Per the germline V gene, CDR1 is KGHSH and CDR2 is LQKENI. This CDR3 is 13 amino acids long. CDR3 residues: CASSPRNQETQYF. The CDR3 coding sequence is TGTGCCAGCTCACCACGTAACCAAGAGACCCAGTACTTC.

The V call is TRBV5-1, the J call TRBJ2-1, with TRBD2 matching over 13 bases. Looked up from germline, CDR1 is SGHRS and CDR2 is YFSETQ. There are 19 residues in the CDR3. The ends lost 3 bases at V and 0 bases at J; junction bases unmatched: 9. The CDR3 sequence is CASSSPGLAGVSSYNEQFF. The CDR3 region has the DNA TGCGCCAGCAGCTCCCCCGGACTAGCGGGGGTGAGCTCCTACAATGAGCAGTTCTTC.

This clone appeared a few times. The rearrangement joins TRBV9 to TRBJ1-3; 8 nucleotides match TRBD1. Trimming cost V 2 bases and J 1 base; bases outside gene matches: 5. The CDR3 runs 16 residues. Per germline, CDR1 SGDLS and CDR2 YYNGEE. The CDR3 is CASSVSRGLSGNTIYF. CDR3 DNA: TGTGCCAGCAGCGTGTCCAGGGGGCTATCTGGAAACACCATATATTTT.